What follows are 12 T cell receptor beta chains derived from one specimen sequenced in a study of identical twins. TCRdb independently ran MiXCR on the 5' RACE reads; one entry per CDR3 protein. The sample carries a few hundred thousand distinct CDR3 sequences, over 5% recorded once. These data also featured in a second study, about T cells expressing NK-cell markers.

The sample was CD8+ T cells sorted from blood. The receptors were sampled from a woman younger than 30 in good health.

The sample holds a few counts of this clonotype. The chain joins TRBV4-1 to TRBJ2-1, with a possible D match to TRBD1 (6 bases). From germline, CDR1 is MGHRA and CDR2 YSYEKL. This CDR3 comprises 16 residues. The V and J ends lost 4 bases and 8 bases respectively, with 21 bases between them. CDR3 in DNA: TGCGCCAGCAGCCTAGCAGGGGCGGGCTCTGGAGATGAGCAGTTCTTC. Encoded protein: CASSLAGAGSGDEQFF.

This clonotype was seen a few times. The chain carries TRBV25-1 and TRBJ2-5; TRBD1 matches at 8 bases. The CDR3 spans 15 residues. The ends lost 8 bases at V and 2 bases at J; junction bases unmatched: 10. The V gene's germline CDR1 is MGHDK and CDR2 SYGVNS. The CDR3 DNA is TGTGCCAGCCCCAAGGGACAGGTCCAACAAGAGACCCAGTACTTC. Translating gives CASPKGQVQQETQYF.

The J gene is TRBJ1-1, the V gene TRBV7-6; 9 bases map to TRBD1. Germline V gene sequence: CDR1 SGHVS, CDR2 FNYEAQ. Unmatched junction bases numbered 12, after V lost 4 bases and J lost 9 bases. This CDR3 has 15 amino acids. CDR3 in amino acids: CASSSHSLHRGQAFF. CDR3 sequence (DNA): TGTGCCAGCAGCTCTCATTCTTTACACAGGGGGCAAGCTTTCTTT.

The genes are TRBV13 and TRBJ2-7, with D perhaps TRBD1 (6 bases). Germline CDR1 and CDR2: PRHDT and FYEKMQ (reference sequence). The CDR3 is 15 amino acids. V was cut by 5 bases and J by 5 bases, with 19 bases left in between. The CDR3, as DNA: TGTGCCAGCAGCCCAGGGGAGAGGATCAATCACGAGCAGTACTTC. This encodes CASSPGERINHEQYF.

V is TRBV6-5 and J is TRBJ2-7; D possibly matches TRBD1 or TRBD2 (6 bases each). The germline V gene has CDR1 MNHEY and CDR2 SVGAGI. The CDR3 has 16 residues. Trimming cost V 4 bases and J 2 bases, with 18 bases left between them. DNA for the CDR3: TGTGCCAGCAGTTCGCGAGGGGGGACCGCGACCTACGAGCAGTACTTC. Protein: CASSSRGGTATYEQYF.

This chain connects TRBV29-1 to TRBJ1-1; a possible D gene is TRBD1 (6 bases). The CDR3 has 14 amino acids. Per germline, CDR1 SQVTM and CDR2 ANQGSEA. V was pared by 0 bases and J by 0 bases, with 8 bases between. CDR3 in DNA: TGCAGCGTTGAAGAGGGGGCACTGAACACTGAAGCTTTCTTT. Its protein is CSVEEGALNTEAFF.

The sample holds many counts of this clonotype. The chain recombines TRBV29-1 with TRBJ2-2; 7 bases map to TRBD1. Per the germline V gene, CDR1 is SQVTM and CDR2 is ANQGSEA. J gave up 2 bases and V 7 bases, and 4 bases lay outside the gene matches. The CDR3 covers 13 residues. In DNA, the CDR3 is TGCAGCGGGGGGACAGATAACACCGGGGAGCTGTTTTTT. Its translation is CSGGTDNTGELFF.

This chain connects TRBV5-3 to TRBJ2-3; D unclear. TRBV5-3 qualifies as an ORF whose function is uncertain. Trimming stripped 4 bases from V and 3 bases from J, with 15 bases between. This CDR3 comprises 15 residues. CDR3 amino acids: CARSLSTLGTDTQYF. CDR3 coding DNA: TGTGCCAGAAGCCTATCTACCTTGGGGACAGATACGCAGTATTTT.

V usage is TRBV6-1 and J usage is TRBJ1-4; D is undetermined. Trimming shortened V by 6 bases and J by 6 bases, and 11 bases separated the two germline ends. Germline-derived CDR1 and CDR2 are MNHNS and SASEGT. This CDR3 contains 13 residues. CDR3 nucleotide sequence: TGTGCCAGCAGGGTGCCGACCCATGAAAAACTGTTTTTT. As protein: CASRVPTHEKLFF.

This clonotype was counted a few times. V usage is TRBV5-5 and J usage is TRBJ1-4; the D gene is possibly TRBD1 (6 bases). Germline assignment: CDR1 SGHKS and CDR2 YYEKEE (reference sequence). Trimming took off 2 bases at V and 10 bases at J, with 9 bases between the two ends. This CDR3 is 12 amino acids long. The CDR3 nucleotides are TGTGCCAGCAGCTTTGAGGGGGTAAAACTGTTTTTT. This translates into CASSFEGVKLFF. The entire variable domain, with the rest obtained from reference TRBV5-5 and TRBJ1-4, is as follows: DAGVTQSPTHLIKTRGQQVTLRCSPISGHKSVSWYQQVLGQGPQFIFQYYEKEERGRGNFPDRFSARQFPNYSSELNVNALLLGDSALYLCASSFEGVKLFFGSGTQLSVL.

This clonotype was seen a handful of times. This chain uses TRBV10-2 with TRBJ2-5, with TRBD2 identical over 11 bases. V lost 4 bases to trimming and J lost 1 base; unmatched junction nucleotides: 8. CDR1 and CDR2 (germline): WSHSY, SAAADI. The CDR3 totals 17 residues. CDR3 region: CASSVPTGTSGQETQYF. The CDR3 DNA reads TGCGCCAGCAGTGTCCCAACCGGGACTAGCGGCCAAGAGACCCAGTACTTC.

In its sample, this clonotype was seen a few times. The gene calls are TRBV12-5 and TRBJ1-3; D not certain. Germline CDR1 is LGHNT and CDR2 is FRNRAP. The CDR3 is 15 amino acids. V lost 1 base and J 2 bases, leaving 9 bases between the germline ends. The CDR3 DNA follows: TGTGCTAGTGGTTTGGGCAAATATACTGGAAACACCATATATTTT. It specifies CASGLGKYTGNTIYF.